Presented here are 26 T cell receptor beta chains from one specimen sequenced in a study of shared clonotypes between healthy human individuals. TCRdb's table, derived via immunoSEQ multiplex PCR, lists solely in-frame clones and lacks some. This table holds about 1 million clones, about 75% found once. Specimen: memory CD4+ T cells sorted from blood. The subset: CD45RA-negative fraction. These TCRs come from a man aged 18 to 35 in good health.

Comment on this clone: Other DNA variants within this sample encode the same CDR3. The chain is built from TRBV7-2 and TRBJ2-2; 7 bases agree with TRBD2. This CDR3 contains 15 residues. V shed 5 bases and J 3 bases; nucleotides not matched to a gene: 6. The germline CDR1 and CDR2 sequences are SGHTA and FQGNSA. This CDR3 is CASSPWGGDTGELFF. The CDR3 DNA sequence: TGTGCCAGCAGCCCCTGGGGAGGGGACACCGGGGAGCTGTTTTTT.

This clone was seen only a few times. The chain carries TRBV25-1 and TRBJ2-3, with 7 positions matching TRBD2. This CDR3 is 15 amino acids long. Germline CDR1 MGHDK, CDR2 SYGVNS. After removal of 3 bases from V and 0 bases from J, the junction contained 3 bases not matched to a gene. The DNA of the CDR3 is TGTGCCAGCAGTGAGACGGGGGGAAGCACAGATACGCAGTATTTT. Translated: CASSETGGSTDTQYF. Full variable domain (missing parts from reference TRBV25-1 and TRBJ2-3): EADIYQTPRYLVIGTGKKITLECSQTMGHDKMYWYQQDPGMELHLIHYSYGVNSTEKGDLSSESTVSRIRTEHFPLTLESARPSHTSQYLCASSETGGSTDTQYFGPGTRLTVL.

This sequence joins TRBV7-2 and TRBJ2-1; TRBD1 or TRBD2 may be the D gene (5 bases each). Per the germline V gene, CDR1 is SGHTA and CDR2 is FQGNSA. This CDR3 comprises 14 residues. V lost 6 bases and J lost 9, with 18 bases in between. The CDR3 reads CASRSRDHPFEQFF. The CDR3 coding sequence is TGTGCCAGCAGGTCTCGGGACCACCCTTTTGAGCAGTTCTTC.

The J gene is TRBJ2-1, the V gene TRBV5-1; 8 positions match TRBD1. Per germline, CDR1 SGHRS and CDR2 YFSETQ. The CDR3 extends over 15 amino acids. The V gene end was trimmed by 3 bases and the J gene end by 5 bases; junction bases not matched to a gene: 7. CDR3 nucleotides: TGCGCCAGCAGCTCTGACAGGGGTAGGAACAATGAGCAGTTCTTC. The encoded protein is CASSSDRGRNNEQFF.

This chain uses TRBV2 with TRBJ1-5; 8 bases align to TRBD1. V trimming: 6 bases; J trimming: 7 bases; junction bases outside the gene matches: 11. The CDR3 has 15 amino acids. CDR1 SNHLY and CDR2 FYNNEI come from the germline V gene. The CDR3 nucleotides read TGTGCCAGCAGCCCCTTGGACAGGGCGGGCCAGCCCCAGCATTTT. Translating it yields CASSPLDRAGQPQHF. The whole variable domain, filled in from reference TRBV2 and TRBJ1-5, reads EPEVTQTPSHQVTQMGQEVILRCVPISNHLYFYWYRQILGQKVEFLVSFYNNEISEKSEIFDDQFSVERPDGSNFTLKIRSTKLEDSAMYFCASSPLDRAGQPQHFGDGTRLSIL.

This clone was seen just once. The chain has TRBV5-4 and TRBJ2-4, with D maybe TRBD2 (5 bases). The CDR3 is 17 residues long. V gave up 4 bases and J gave up 3 bases, with 20 bases separating them. Germline lookup yields CDR1 SGHNT and CDR2 YYREEE (reference sequence). CDR3 sequence: CASSTAGSLGLKNIQYF. Written as DNA, the CDR3 is TGTGCCAGCAGCACCGCCGGATCTCTAGGACTCAAAAACATTCAGTACTTC. The full variable domain, rest sourced from reference TRBV5-4 and TRBJ2-4, is ETGVTQSPTHLIKTRGQQVTLRCSSQSGHNTVSWYQQALGQGPQFIFQYYREEENGRGNFPPRFSGLQFPNYSSELNVNALELDDSALYLCASSTAGSLGLKNIQYFGAGTRLSVL.

J is TRBJ2-1 and V is TRBV7-2; TRBD2 is a possible D gene (6 bases). The CDR3 totals 15 residues. Trimming cost V 1 base and J 3 bases, with 10 bases left between them. Germline values: CDR1 SGHTA, CDR2 FQGNSA. The chain's CDR3 is CASSLEVGGYNEQFF. In nucleotides, the CDR3 is TGTGCCAGCAGCTTAGAGGTCGGGGGCTACAATGAGCAGTTCTTC.

The chain recombines TRBV6-6 with TRBJ2-3; 13 bases line up with TRBD2. V lost 6 bases and J lost 7; bases outside the gene matches: 7. Looked up from germline, CDR1 is MNHNY and CDR2 is SVGAGI (reference sequence). The CDR3 sequence is 15 residues long. The CDR3 spells CASSLGTSGANTQYF. The DNA for the CDR3 is TGTGCCAGCAGCCTCGGGACTAGCGGGGCGAATACGCAGTATTTT.

The rearrangement uses TRBV19 and TRBJ1-2; D is perhaps TRBD1 (6 bases). The CDR3 length is 14 residues. Trimming left V 3 bases short and J 5 bases short, with 13 bases between. Germline V gives CDR1 LNHDA, CDR2 SQIVND (reference sequence). CDR3: CASSMGQGPYGYTF. The CDR3 DNA is TGTGCCAGTAGTATGGGGCAGGGGCCATATGGCTACACCTTC.

The V call is TRBV5-6, the J call TRBJ1-5; D is uncertain. Between the trimmed V and J ends, which lost 0 bases and 4 bases, there was a span of 11 bases. The length of the CDR3 is 15 residues. Germline V gene sequence: CDR1 SGHDT, CDR2 YYEEEE. CDR3 sequence: CASSLGDGGNQPQHF. The CDR3 nucleotides are TGTGCCAGCAGCTTGGGAGACGGAGGTAATCAGCCCCAGCATTTT.

V is TRBV5-1 and J is TRBJ1-2; D gene uncertain. Trimming took off 1 base at V and 4 bases at J, with 11 bases between the two ends. Looked up from germline, CDR1 is SGHRS and CDR2 is YFSETQ. The CDR3 is 14 amino acids. The CDR3 DNA reads as TGCGCCAGCAGCTTGAACGGCCCCAGCTATGGCTACACCTTC. Translating gives CASSLNGPSYGYTF.

The V and J genes are TRBV6-5 and TRBJ2-5; the match to TRBD2 covers 9 bases. With 1 base clipped from V and 5 bases from J, the junction kept 8 bases outside the gene matches. This CDR3 comprises 16 residues. Germline CDR1 and CDR2: MNHEY and SVGAGI. CDR3 protein: CASSYWAGGPRETQYF. In DNA form, the CDR3 reads TGTGCCAGCAGTTACTGGGCGGGAGGGCCGCGGGAGACCCAGTACTTC.

This clone occurred once. V gene TRBV6-5 combines with J gene TRBJ1-1, with TRBD1 as a possible D gene (5 bases). V gave up 5 bases and J gave up 4 bases, with 17 bases separating them. From germline, CDR1 is MNHEY and CDR2 SVGAGI. CDR3 size: 15 residues. The DNA of the CDR3 is TGTGCCAGCAGTCAAGTAAGGGGAGGTGGCACTGAAGCTTTCTTT. The encoded protein is CASSQVRGGGTEAFF.

The chain employs TRBV7-9 and TRBJ2-7; 8 positions agree with TRBD1. CDR3 length: 15 amino acids. The V gene end was trimmed by 1 base and the J gene end by 1 base; junction bases not matched to a gene: 3. The germline CDR1 and CDR2 sequences are SEHNR and FQNEAQ (reference sequence). CDR3 residues: CASSLGQGLSYEQYF. CDR3 coding DNA: TGTGCCAGCAGCTTAGGACAGGGGCTTTCCTACGAGCAGTACTTC.

This chain links TRBV27 with TRBJ2-2; no clear D. This CDR3 is 13 amino acids long. Trimming removed 6 bases at V and 1 base at J, with 6 bases between. Germline V lookup: CDR1 MNHEY, CDR2 SMNVEV (reference sequence). DNA for the CDR3: TGTGCCAGCAGCCCGTTGAACACCGGGGAGCTGTTTTTT. Translation gives CASSPLNTGELFF.

Only a few counts were recorded for this clone. Other DNA variants within this sample encode the same CDR3. The chain joins TRBV11-2 to TRBJ1-1, with 8 bases identical to TRBD1. Germline V gene data show CDR1 as SGHAT and CDR2 as FQNNGV. V was pared by 5 bases and J by 4 bases, with 6 bases of the junction left unmatched. This CDR3 region has 14 residues. For the CDR3, the DNA is TGTGCCAGCAGCCGTGGACAGGGCGGCACTGAAGCTTTCTTT. Its translation: CASSRGQGGTEAFF. Full variable domain (rest looked up from reference TRBV11-2 and TRBJ1-1): EAGVAQSPRYKIIEKRQSVAFWCNPISGHATLYWYQQILGQGPKLLIQFQNNGVVDDSQLPKDRFSAERLKGVDSTLKIQPAKLEDSAVYLCASSRGQGGTEAFFGQGTRLTVV.

The chain is built from TRBV5-1 and TRBJ2-3, with TRBD2 matching 14 bases. The CDR3 spans 18 residues. Germline V gene sequence: CDR1 SGHRS, CDR2 YFSETQ. J lost 0 bases, V lost 2 bases, and 5 bases had no gene match. The DNA of the CDR3 is TGCGCCAGCAGCTTAGGACTAGCGGGAGGTCTGAGCACAGATACGCAGTATTTT. Encoded protein: CASSLGLAGGLSTDTQYF.

This clone turned up a few times. This chain links TRBV6-4 with TRBJ2-7; D call uncertain. The CDR3 extends over 16 amino acids. V shed 2 bases and J shed 5 bases, with 19 bases lying between them. CDR1 and CDR2 (germline): MRHNA, SNTAGT. DNA for the CDR3: TGTGCCAGCAGTGACGGGTCAATTAGGAGTTGTCACGAGCAGTACTTC. This sequence encodes CASSDGSIRSCHEQYF.

The chain is built from TRBV10-3 and TRBJ2-3, with D unclear. V lost 8 bases and J lost 0, with 12 bases in between. CDR1 and CDR2 from the germline V gene are ENHRY and SYGVKD. The CDR3 length is 14 residues. CDR3 amino acids: CAIGRTQSTDTQYF. Here the CDR3 DNA reads TGTGCCATCGGTAGAACACAAAGCACAGATACGCAGTATTTT.

This chain joins TRBV7-9 and TRBJ2-2; 8 nucleotides align to TRBD1. The CDR3 loop spans 15 amino acids. V lost 6 bases and J lost 5; bases outside the gene matches: 8. In germline, CDR1 is SEHNR, CDR2 FQNEAQ (reference sequence). The CDR3 loop reads CASSSDRGGTGELFF. In nucleotides, the CDR3 is TGTGCCAGCAGTTCCGACAGGGGCGGAACCGGGGAGCTGTTTTTT.

The genes are TRBV7-9 and TRBJ1-1, with D unresolved. This CDR3 comprises 14 residues. Trimming cost V 3 bases and J 6 bases, with 14 bases left between them. In germline, CDR1 is SEHNR, CDR2 FQNEAQ (reference sequence). The CDR3 loop reads CASSLIRGGAEAFF. CDR3 in DNA: TGTGCCAGCAGCTTGATACGAGGAGGCGCTGAAGCTTTCTTT.

The rearrangement joins TRBV19 to TRBJ1-1; 8 positions match TRBD1. Germline V gene sequence: CDR1 LNHDA, CDR2 SQIVND (reference sequence). CDR3 length: 14 residues. For the CDR3, the DNA is TGTGCTAGCCACTCAGGGGGCTCGAACACTGAAGCTTTCTTT. This translates into CASHSGGSNTEAFF. The variable domain in full, with the rest retrieved from reference TRBV19 and TRBJ1-1, is DGGITQSPKYLFRKEGQNVTLSCEQNLNHDAMYWYRQDPGQGLRLIYYSQIVNDFQKGDIAEGYSVSREKKESFPLTVTSAQKNPTAFYLCASHSGGSNTEAFFGQGTRLTVV.

The chain uses TRBV5-6 and TRBJ1-2; weak D call: TRBD1 (6 bases). The V and J ends lost 0 bases and 7 bases respectively, with 10 bases between them. The CDR3 totals 13 residues. Germline lookup yields CDR1 SGHDT and CDR2 YYEEEE. CDR3: CASSLDRVFGYTF. The CDR3 DNA follows: TGTGCCAGCAGCTTGGACAGGGTGTTTGGCTACACCTTC.

This clone was seen only once. This chain joins TRBV27 and TRBJ2-1, with 7 positions matching TRBD2. V was clipped by 5 bases and J by 3 bases; unmatched bases: 10. The germline CDR1 and CDR2 sequences are MNHEY and SMNVEV (reference sequence). The CDR3 contains 16 residues. The CDR3 DNA follows: TGTGCCAGCAGTAGGGGCGGGAGTTTCGGCTACAATGAGCAGTTCTTC. Its protein is CASSRGGSFGYNEQFF.

The chain recombines TRBV9 with TRBJ2-1; no reliable D call. The V end was cut by 0 bases, the J end by 1 base, with 8 bases between. This CDR3 contains 15 residues. Germline V gene lookup returns CDR1 SGDLS and CDR2 YYNGEE. CDR3 in amino acids: CASSVEWGSYNEQFF. Here the CDR3 DNA reads TGTGCCAGCAGCGTAGAATGGGGTTCCTACAATGAGCAGTTCTTC.

The chain uses TRBV28 and TRBJ1-1; weak D call: TRBD1 (5 bases). Deletions cut 7 bases from V and 3 bases from J, with 6 bases between. The length of the CDR3 is 11 residues. The germline CDR1 and CDR2 sequences are MDHEN and SYDVKM. The CDR3 bases are TGTGCCAGCAAGGGGTACACTGAAGCTTTCTTT. It yields the protein CASKGYTEAFF.